This TCR beta chain was observed in a study of vaccination and CD4 T cells after COVID-19. Turning to the study itself: Ranging from 14 to 241, the interval between dose two and post-vaccine sampling had a median of about ten weeks.

Germline values: CDR1 MNHNS, CDR2 SASEGT. Trimming at V came to 6 bases and at J to 1 base, leaving 5 bases not matched to a gene. CDR3 length: 14 amino acids. The treatment here: approximately nine-day PBMC culture with coronavirus spike peptide pools or control peptides (ViraFEST assay). Ahead of the COVID-19 pandemic (2011-2018), the CD4+ T cells of the unexposed donor were collected. Cell culture was performed with two million PBMCs per well in the presence of about 10 IU/ml IL-2 and around 9 ug/ml peptide pools. The Oncomine TCR Beta short-read assay generated sequence data from the DNA of cultured CD4+ T cells. One entry per CDR3 protein results from TCRdb running MiXCR on the PCR reads. The data contain approximately 2,100 distinct CDR3 sequences, roughly 20% of them singletons. Concerning this clonotype: Its antigen is as yet unknown.

Findings of the study overall: The median SARS-CoV-2-reactive clonotype number increased from about 20 to 38, without statistical significance.

This chain uses TRBV6-1 with TRBJ1-1; 7 positions agree with TRBD1. Sequenced sample: CD4+ T cells from blood, cultured in vitro. This clonotype was obtained from a human donor in good health. CDR3 nucleotides: TGTGCCAGCAGGAAACAGGGGCCGAACACTGAAGCTTTCTTT. Translating gives CASRKQGPNTEAFF.